The clone carrying this T cell receptor (beta chain) occurred many times. Around 500 ng RNA was reverse transcribed with alpha and beta constant-region primers. Each of the alpha and beta chains got its own library through chain-specific third strand synthesis with indices. Each CDR3 protein gets one entry after TCRdb re-called the 5' RACE reads with MiXCR. The data contain 15,000 to 20,000 distinct CDR3 sequences, roughly 9.3% of them singletons. This sample was included in a study of HIV-infected patients and healthy controls. The V end lost 4 bases, the J end lost 5 bases, and 11 bases lay between the germline ends. The CDR3 is 13 amino acids. Germline assignment: CDR1 MGHRA and CDR2 YSYEKL. No cell fractionation was done, so the repertoire covers all unsorted peripheral blood T cells.

This receptor was obtained from an adult in good health. The rearrangement links TRBV4-1 to TRBJ1-1; no clear D gene. Sequencing was carried out using blood. CDR3 nucleotide sequence: TGCGCCAGCAGCCCGCAGGATGCGACTGAAGCTTTCTTT. This codes for CASSPQDATEAFF.